Shown below are 11 T cell receptor beta chains from a single sample sequenced in a study of beta chain features in type 1 diabetes. No antigen is known for these receptors. The investigators reverse transcribed all of the isolated RNA, so they sequenced expressed TCRB transcripts. Sequencing used immunoSEQ multiplex PCR; TCRdb keeps in-frame clones, though not all of them. This sample yields 120,000 or so clones, of which less than 20% are seen a single time; 2% to 2.5% belongs to the top ten. The study's findings and limits: In all four CD4+ subsets, TCRB CDR3 length was significantly, moderately reduced in type 1 diabetes.

Specimen: central memory CD4+ T cells from blood. The receptors were gathered from a man aged 25 to 40 with type 1 diabetes.

The chain has TRBV14 and TRBJ2-3; no reliable D call. Germline CDR1 reads SGHDN; CDR2 reads FVKESK. This CDR3 spans 15 amino acids. The V end lost 2 bases, the J end lost 5 bases, and 14 bases lay between the germline ends. CDR3 loop: CASSQLITPRDTQYF. The CDR3 DNA sequence: TGTGCCAGCAGCCAACTAATCACTCCTAGAGATACGCAGTATTTT. Filled out from reference TRBV14 and TRBJ2-3, the complete variable domain reads EAGVTQFPSHSVIEKGQTVTLRCDPISGHDNLYWYRRVMGKEIKFLLHFVKESKQDESGMPNNRFLAERTGGTYSTLKVQPAELEDSGVYFCASSQLITPRDTQYFGPGTRLTVL.

As to this clone: This specimen includes other DNA sequences encoding the same CDR3. The chain is built from TRBV7-2 and TRBJ2-3, with 9 bases aligning to TRBD2. Germline trimming cut 1 base from V and 0 bases from J; bases unmatched to any gene: 2. CDR3 length: 16 amino acids. CDR1 and CDR2 (germline): SGHTA, FQGNSA. The CDR3 DNA is TGTGCCAGCAGCTTAGGGCTAGCGGGAAGCACAGATACGCAGTATTTT. It specifies CASSLGLAGSTDTQYF.

The V gene is TRBV5-1, the J gene TRBJ1-1, with D uncertain. The CDR3 sequence is 13 residues long. CDR1 and CDR2 (germline): SGHRS, YFSETQ. The germline V and J ends were trimmed by 0 bases and 0 bases, with 3 bases remaining between them. The CDR3 DNA follows: TGCGCCAGCAGCTTGGCTGTGAACACTGAAGCTTTCTTT. Its protein product is CASSLAVNTEAFF.

The chain recombines TRBV18 with TRBJ1-3, with D possibly matching TRBD1 (5 bases). The germline gives CDR1 KGHSH, CDR2 LQKENI. The CDR3 length is 14 residues. V was pared by 6 bases and J by 2 bases, with 11 bases between. The CDR3 sequence: CASSPQGAGNTIYF. CDR3 sequence (DNA): TGTGCCAGCTCCCCCCAAGGGGCTGGAAACACCATATATTTT.

Here the CDR3 reads CASSAGSGGFNSPLHF. The CDR3 DNA follows: TGTGCCAGCAGCGCGGGGTCGGGTGGGTTTAATTCACCCCTCCACTTT. The V gene is TRBV5-4, the J gene TRBJ1-6; D remains unclear. The V gene lost 4 bases and the J gene lost 6 bases, with 17 bases spanning the gap. Germline CDR1 reads SGHNT; CDR2 reads YYREEE (reference sequence). This CDR3 contains 16 residues.

This clone was picked up a small number of times. The genes are TRBV30 and TRBJ2-3; 7 bases match TRBD2. Germline trimming cut 4 bases from V and 8 bases from J; bases unmatched to any gene: 6. Per the germline V gene, CDR1 is GTSNPN and CDR2 is SVGIG (reference sequence). CDR3 length: 12 residues. The CDR3 loop is CAWTRTSGTQYF. The CDR3 nucleotides are TGTGCCTGGACCAGGACTAGTGGTACGCAGTATTTT.

This clone was detected a few times. The chain recombines TRBV14 with TRBJ2-3; perhaps D is TRBD1 or TRBD2 (6 bases each). V was cut by 6 bases and J by 1 base, with 17 bases left in between. Germline CDR1 reads SGHDN; CDR2 reads FVKESK. This CDR3 spans 16 amino acids. The CDR3 DNA follows: TGTGCCAGCAGTCTAACTCCGGGGGCAGGCACAGATACGCAGTATTTT. Translated: CASSLTPGAGTDTQYF.

This clone was recorded a few times. The rearrangement uses TRBV29-1 and TRBJ1-2; 8 positions agree with TRBD1. In germline, CDR1 is SQVTM, CDR2 ANQGSEA. The CDR3 is 12 residues long. The trim removed 5 bases at V and 4 bases at J, leaving 3 bases unmatched. The CDR3, as DNA: TGCAGCGTTCACACAGGGGGCTATGGCTACACCTTC. Translating it yields CSVHTGGYGYTF.

This clone showed up just a few times. The chain recombines TRBV7-2 with TRBJ1-5; a possible D gene is TRBD1 (6 bases). This CDR3 has 15 amino acids. Germline CDR1 SGHTA, CDR2 FQGNSA. V was clipped by 1 base and J by 4 bases, with 11 bases between them. The chain's CDR3 is CASSLDQGINQPQHF. CDR3 DNA: TGTGCCAGCAGCTTAGATCAGGGGATTAATCAGCCCCAGCATTTT.

The chain recombines TRBV27 with TRBJ2-7; 8 bases agree with TRBD1. Germline trimming cut 2 bases from V and 7 bases from J; bases unmatched to any gene: 4. There are 13 residues in the CDR3. Germline V gives CDR1 MNHEY, CDR2 SMNVEV (reference sequence). DNA of the CDR3: TGTGCCAGCAGTTTAAAGGACAGGGTTGAGCAGTACTTC. Its protein is CASSLKDRVEQYF.

The chain uses TRBV25-1 and TRBJ1-4; no firm D call. CDR1 MGHDK and CDR2 SYGVNS come from the germline V gene. V was pared by 4 bases and J by 0 bases, with 9 bases between. This CDR3 spans 15 amino acids. CDR3 sequence (DNA): TGTGCCAGCAGTGGGGCCGAAACAACTAATGAAAAACTGTTTTTT. Translating gives CASSGAETTNEKLFF.